This T cell receptor beta chain was sequenced during a study of blood T cell repertoires in COVID-19. For the study at large: COVID-19 samples collected from the United States, Italy and Spain covered acute and convalescent phases. Sample material is recorded as cDNA or gDNA derived from T cells, B-cell-depleted T cells, or PBMCs.

The CDR3 contains 15 residues. V dropped 0 bases and J dropped 5 bases, with 10 bases sitting between them. The germline CDR1 and CDR2 sequences are LGHNA and YNFKEQ. One Seattle source followed patients from active infection through their disease course. Original handling: Amplification with reference gene primers provided the estimates of nucleated cell counts. Generated by immunoSEQ multiplex PCR, the TCRdb table keeps only in-frame clones and is missing some. V, J and clone size reflect that table, while D and trimming were determined from the DNA. Of approximately 70,000 clones in the sample, 87% are singletons; the top ten hold about 3%.

The sample comprised peripheral blood. This chain uses TRBV4-2 with TRBJ2-2, with D tentatively TRBD2 (6 bases). The clonotype comes from a woman between 45 and 65 years old with COVID-19, enrolled during active disease. Here the CDR3 reads CASSQEGTSTGELFF. The CDR3 DNA follows: TGTGCCAGCAGCCAAGAGGGGACTTCAACCGGGGAGCTGTTTTTT.